The 9 T cell receptor beta chains given below trace back to one sample, sequenced in a study of cytomegalovirus exposure and HLA in healthy donors. Primers: 60 Vbeta forward and 13 Jbeta reverse. Libraries were prepared by immunoSEQ multiplex PCR; TCRdb keeps only in-frame clonotypes and omits some of them. The table records approximately 89,000 clones, 85% of them present only once. Sequenced sample: PBMCs. The source of these receptors is a man aged 40-49 years in good health and CMV-seropositive.

The chain carries TRBV11-2 and TRBJ2-1; the D gene is possibly TRBD1 (5 bases). Germline CDR1 SGHAT, CDR2 FQNNGV. This CDR3 contains 13 residues. V lost 2 bases and J lost 9, with 11 bases in between. CDR3 sequence: CASSLPNRGEQFF. CDR3 bases: TGTGCCAGCAGCTTACCCAATAGGGGTGAGCAGTTCTTC.

The chain joins TRBV6-6 to TRBJ1-2; 7 nucleotides align to TRBD1. This CDR3 comprises 13 residues. CDR1 is MNHNY, CDR2 SVGAGI, per germline (reference sequence). With 5 bases clipped from V and 4 bases from J, the junction kept 4 bases outside the gene matches. CDR3 coding DNA: TGTGCCAGCAGTGACCGGGACAGCTATGGCTACACCTTC. Translation: CASSDRDSYGYTF.

In DNA form, the CDR3 reads TGTGCCAGTAGTTCCGCAGGCCAATACGAGCAGTACTTC. Its translation is CASSSAGQYEQYF. The chain combines TRBV19 with TRBJ2-5; D ambiguous. The end of the DNA fits TRBJ2-7 better, so the J call may be wrong. The CDR3 is made up of 13 amino acids. Germline CDR1 LNHDA, CDR2 SQIVND (reference sequence).

The chain couples TRBV6-1 to TRBJ2-1; possible D gene TRBD1, 5 bases. Germline V CDR1 and CDR2: MNHNS, SASEGT. Deletions cut 5 bases from V and 11 bases from J, with 10 bases between. This CDR3 contains 11 residues. CDR3 nucleotide sequence: TGTGCCAGCAGTTCCCAGGGCCAGCAGTTCTTC. Translation gives CASSSQGQQFF.

This chain connects TRBV7-6 to TRBJ1-3; maybe TRBD1 (5 bases). The CDR3 totals 15 residues. Trimming removed 5 bases at V and 1 base at J, with 12 bases between. Germline V gene lookup returns CDR1 SGHVS and CDR2 FNYEAQ. The CDR3 is CASSPGAHSGNTIYF. Written as DNA, the CDR3 is TGTGCCAGCAGCCCTGGGGCCCATTCTGGAAACACCATATATTTT.

This chain connects TRBV9 to TRBJ2-2, with TRBD2 matching 8 bases. Germline trimming cut 4 bases from V and 4 bases from J; bases unmatched to any gene: 6. This CDR3 spans 15 amino acids. CDR1 and CDR2 from the germline V gene are SGDLS and YYNGEE. The CDR3 DNA follows: TGTGCCAGCAGCATCAGCGGGAGTTCCACCGGGGAGCTGTTTTTT. This translates into CASSISGSSTGELFF.

The chain carries TRBV2 and TRBJ1-5; perhaps TRBD1 as D (6 bases). The germline V gene has CDR1 SNHLY and CDR2 FYNNEI. V was shortened by 8 bases and J by 0 bases, with 14 bases between the two germline ends. CDR3 size: 15 residues. In nucleotides, the CDR3 is TGTGCCAGCTCGGACAGCGGTTATAGCAATCAGCCCCAGCATTTT. Translation gives CASSDSGYSNQPQHF. The complete variable domain, with remaining parts taken from reference TRBV2 and TRBJ1-5, reads EPEVTQTPSHQVTQMGQEVILRCVPISNHLYFYWYRQILGQKVEFLVSFYNNEISEKSEIFDDQFSVERPDGSNFTLKIRSTKLEDSAMYFCASSDSGYSNQPQHFGDGTRLSIL.

The genes are TRBV19 and TRBJ2-6; D is perhaps TRBD1 (6 bases). CDR3 length: 16 amino acids. Trimming took off 3 bases at V and 0 bases at J, with 9 bases between the two ends. Germline V gene sequence: CDR1 LNHDA, CDR2 SQIVND (reference sequence). CDR3 residues: CASSITGSSGANVLTF. Written as DNA, the CDR3 is TGTGCCAGTAGTATCACAGGGAGCTCTGGGGCCAACGTCCTGACTTTC.

The chain combines TRBV27 with TRBJ1-2, with 8 positions matching TRBD1. In germline, CDR1 is MNHEY, CDR2 SMNVEV (reference sequence). The CDR3 covers 13 residues. Trimming took 4 bases from V and 8 from J; bases not matched to a gene: 6. CDR3 sequence reads: CASSSWTGQGYTF. The CDR3 bases are TGTGCCAGCAGTTCGTGGACAGGGCAGGGCTACACCTTC.